These 8 T cell receptor beta chains originate from one sample sequenced in a study of blood T cell repertoires in COVID-19. Profiling relied on immunoSEQ multiplex PCR, and the TCRdb table lists in-frame clones only, not all of them. Here the sample spans 450,000 to 500,000 clones, 70% to 90% being singletons. The sample comprised peripheral blood. All receptors come from a human donor in a cohort sampled during active COVID-19.

The chain recombines TRBV19 with TRBJ1-2; D is undetermined. Trimming shortened V by 5 bases and J by 8 bases, and 15 bases separated the two germline ends. CDR1 is LNHDA and CDR2 is SQIVND in the germline V gene (reference sequence). This CDR3 has 13 residues. DNA for the CDR3: TGTGCCAGTAGTCTCGGACCCACGGGAGGCTACACCTTC. It yields the protein CASSLGPTGGYTF.

The CDR3 region is CASSQSVTPGQGDEQYF. DNA for the CDR3: TGCGCCAGCAGCCAATCAGTGACCCCGGGACAGGGGGACGAGCAGTACTTC. The chain employs TRBV4-3 and TRBJ2-7, with 11 bases that match TRBD1. The CDR3 extends over 17 amino acids. V shed 2 bases, J shed 5 bases, and the junction held 11 bases outside the gene matches. Germline lookup yields CDR1 LGHNA and CDR2 YSLEER.

The rearrangement uses TRBV19 and TRBJ1-5; perhaps TRBD1 as D (5 bases). V was cut by 4 bases and J by 9 bases, with 10 bases left in between. Germline assignment: CDR1 LNHDA and CDR2 SQIVND (reference sequence). The CDR3 runs to 12 residues. The CDR3 loop reads CASSSDRGPQHF. DNA of the CDR3: TGTGCCAGTAGTAGTGACAGAGGGCCCCAGCATTTT. The full variable domain, completed using reference TRBV19 and TRBJ1-5, is DGGITQSPKYLFRKEGQNVTLSCEQNLNHDAMYWYRQDPGQGLRLIYYSQIVNDFQKGDIAEGYSVSREKKESFPLTVTSAQKNPTAFYLCASSSDRGPQHFGDGTRLSIL.

The rearrangement joins TRBV5-4 to TRBJ1-1, with D maybe TRBD1 (6 bases). The CDR3 spans 14 residues. The V gene's germline CDR1 is SGHNT and CDR2 YYREEE (reference sequence). V was pared by 4 bases and J by 1 base, with 11 bases between. The CDR3 sequence: CASSPDRQNTEAFF. In DNA, the CDR3 is TGTGCCAGCAGCCCCGACAGGCAGAACACTGAAGCTTTCTTT.

This clone was recorded many times. The chain joins TRBV27 to TRBJ2-2, with TRBD2 matching over 13 bases. Trimming at V came to 7 bases and at J to 3 bases, leaving 8 bases not matched to a gene. The CDR3 runs to 17 residues. CDR1 is MNHEY, CDR2 SMNVEV, per germline (reference sequence). CDR3 sequence (DNA): TGTGCCAGCACCTTCGGACTAGCGGGGGTCTACACCGGGGAGCTGTTTTTT. Translating it yields CASTFGLAGVYTGELFF.

For this clone: Other DNA variants within this sample encode the same CDR3. The rearrangement joins TRBV9 to TRBJ2-1; TRBD2 is a possible D gene (5 bases). The V gene's germline CDR1 is SGDLS and CDR2 YYNGEE. V was cut by 0 bases and J by 0 bases, with 7 bases left in between. The length of the CDR3 is 15 residues. CDR3 residues: CASSVVGSSYNEQFF. CDR3 bases: TGTGCCAGCAGCGTAGTGGGGAGCTCCTACAATGAGCAGTTCTTC.

The rearrangement joins TRBV27 to TRBJ2-5; 8 nucleotides match TRBD2. CDR1 is MNHEY and CDR2 is SMNVEV in the germline V gene (reference sequence). The J segment lost 5 bases and the V segment lost 1 base, leaving 3 bases of the junction unmatched. The length of the CDR3 is 14 residues. CDR3 sequence: CASSLFSSGETQYF. The CDR3 DNA is TGTGCCAGCAGTTTATTTTCTAGCGGGGAGACCCAGTACTTC.

The genes are TRBV5-4 and TRBJ1-3; a possible D gene is TRBD1 (6 bases). Trimming shortened V by 2 bases and J by 2 bases, and 14 bases separated the two germline ends. CDR3 length equals 16 residues. From germline, CDR1 is SGHNT and CDR2 YYREEE (reference sequence). CDR3 DNA: TGTGCCAGCAGCTTCGGGGGGCCAGGAGCTGGAAACACCATATATTTT. This encodes CASSFGGPGAGNTIYF.